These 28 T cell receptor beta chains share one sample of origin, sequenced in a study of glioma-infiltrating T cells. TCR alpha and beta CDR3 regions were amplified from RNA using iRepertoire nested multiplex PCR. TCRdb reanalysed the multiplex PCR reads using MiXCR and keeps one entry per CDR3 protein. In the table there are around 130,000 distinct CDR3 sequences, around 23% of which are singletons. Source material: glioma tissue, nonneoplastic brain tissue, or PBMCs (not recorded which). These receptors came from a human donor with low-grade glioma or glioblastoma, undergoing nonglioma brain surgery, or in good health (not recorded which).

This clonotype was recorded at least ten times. CDR3 sequence: CSARGQGYEQYV. The CDR3 region has the DNA TGCAGTGCGAGAGGGCAGGGCTACGAGCAGTACGTC. The chain employs TRBV20-1 and TRBJ2-7; perhaps D is TRBD1 or TRBD2 (5 bases each). Germline assignment: CDR1 DFQATT and CDR2 SNEGSKA (reference sequence). This CDR3 spans 12 amino acids.

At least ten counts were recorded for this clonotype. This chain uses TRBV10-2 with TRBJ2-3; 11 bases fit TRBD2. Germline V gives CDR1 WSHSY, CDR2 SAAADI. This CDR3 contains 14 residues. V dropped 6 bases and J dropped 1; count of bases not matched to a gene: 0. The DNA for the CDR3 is TGCGCCAGCAGACTAGCGGGGGGCACAGATACGCAGTATTTT. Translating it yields CASRLAGGTDTQYF.

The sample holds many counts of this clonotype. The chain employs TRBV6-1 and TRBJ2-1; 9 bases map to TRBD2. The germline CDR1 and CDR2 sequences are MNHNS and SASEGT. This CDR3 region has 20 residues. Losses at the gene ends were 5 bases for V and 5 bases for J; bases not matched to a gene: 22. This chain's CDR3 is CASSPGVVGGGARWNNEQFF. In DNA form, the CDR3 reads TGTGCCAGCAGTCCCGGAGTAGTGGGCGGGGGGGCCCGGTGGAACAATGAGCAGTTCTTC.

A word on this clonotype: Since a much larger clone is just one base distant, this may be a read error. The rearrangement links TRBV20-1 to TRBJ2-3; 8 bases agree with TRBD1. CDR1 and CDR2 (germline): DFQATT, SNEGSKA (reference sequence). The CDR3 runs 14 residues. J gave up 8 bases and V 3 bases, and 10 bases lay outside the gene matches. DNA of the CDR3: TGCAGTGCTAGGGGACAGGCCCCGAGAGTTACGCAGTATTTT. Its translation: CSARGQAPRVTQYF.

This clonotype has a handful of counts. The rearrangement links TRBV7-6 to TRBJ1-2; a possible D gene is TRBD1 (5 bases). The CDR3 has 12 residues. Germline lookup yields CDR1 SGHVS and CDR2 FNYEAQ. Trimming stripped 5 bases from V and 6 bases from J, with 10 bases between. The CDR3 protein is CASSQRGDGYTF. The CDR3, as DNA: TGTGCCAGCAGCCAGCGGGGGGATGGCTACACCTTC.

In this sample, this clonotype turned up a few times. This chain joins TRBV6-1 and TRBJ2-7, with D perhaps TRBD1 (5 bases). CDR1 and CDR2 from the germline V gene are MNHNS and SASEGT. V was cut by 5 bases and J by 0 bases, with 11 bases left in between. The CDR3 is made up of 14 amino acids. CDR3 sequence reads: CASSWTSTSYEQYV. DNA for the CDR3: TGTGCCAGCAGTTGGACATCCACCTCCTACGAGCAGTACGTC.

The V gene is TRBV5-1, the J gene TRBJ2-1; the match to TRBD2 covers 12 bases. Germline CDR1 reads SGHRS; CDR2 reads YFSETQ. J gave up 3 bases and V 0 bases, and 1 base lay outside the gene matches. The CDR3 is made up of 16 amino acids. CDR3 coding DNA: TGCGCCAGCAGCTTGGGACTAGCGGGGGACTACAATGAGCAGTTCTTC. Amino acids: CASSLGLAGDYNEQFF.

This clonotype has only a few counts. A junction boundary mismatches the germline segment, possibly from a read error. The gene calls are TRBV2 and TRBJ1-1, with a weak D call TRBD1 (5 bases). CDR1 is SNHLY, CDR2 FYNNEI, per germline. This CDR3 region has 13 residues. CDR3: CASSVYGDRGGDF. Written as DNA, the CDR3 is TGTGCCAGCAGTGTTTACGGCGACCGTGGGGGGGACTTT.

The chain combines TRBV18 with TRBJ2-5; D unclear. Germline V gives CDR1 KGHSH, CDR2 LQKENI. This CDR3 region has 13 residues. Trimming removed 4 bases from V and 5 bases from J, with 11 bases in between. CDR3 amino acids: CASSQGHLETQYF. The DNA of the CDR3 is TGTGCCAGCTCACAGGGCCACCTCGAGACCCAGTACTTC.

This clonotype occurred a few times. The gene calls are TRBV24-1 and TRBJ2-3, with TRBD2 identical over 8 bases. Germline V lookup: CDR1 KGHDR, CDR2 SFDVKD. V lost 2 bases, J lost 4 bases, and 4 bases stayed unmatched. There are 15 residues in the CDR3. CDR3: CATSDSAGGADTQYF. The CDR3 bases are TGTGCCACCAGTGATTCGGCGGGGGGTGCAGATACGCAGTATTTT.

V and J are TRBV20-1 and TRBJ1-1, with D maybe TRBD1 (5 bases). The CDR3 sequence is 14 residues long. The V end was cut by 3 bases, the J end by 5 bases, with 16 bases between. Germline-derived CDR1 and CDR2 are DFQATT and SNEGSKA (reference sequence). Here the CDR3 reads CSASGGLRRTEAFF. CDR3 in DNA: TGCAGTGCTAGTGGGGGTCTAAGGAGGACTGAAGCTTTCTTT.

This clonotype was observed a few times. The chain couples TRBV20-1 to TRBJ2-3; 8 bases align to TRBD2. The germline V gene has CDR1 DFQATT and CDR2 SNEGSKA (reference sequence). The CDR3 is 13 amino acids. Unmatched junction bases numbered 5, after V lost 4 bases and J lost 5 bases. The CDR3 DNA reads TGCAGTGCTACGGGGGGGCCAGGAGATACGCAGTATTTT. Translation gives CSATGGPGDTQYF.

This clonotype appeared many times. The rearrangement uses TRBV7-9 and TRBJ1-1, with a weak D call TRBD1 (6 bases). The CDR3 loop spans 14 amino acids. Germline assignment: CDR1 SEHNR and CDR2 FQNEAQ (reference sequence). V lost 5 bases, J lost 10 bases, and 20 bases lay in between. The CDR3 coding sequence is TGTGCCAGCAGCCGGACGGATGGGGGCCGAGGAGCTTTCTTT. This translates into CASSRTDGGRGAFF. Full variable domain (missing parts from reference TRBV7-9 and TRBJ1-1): DTGVSQNPRHKITKRGQNVTFRCDPISEHNRLYWYRQTLGQGPEFLTYFQNEAQLEKSRLLSDRFSAERPKGSFSTLEIQRTEQGDSAMYLCASSRTDGGRGAFFGQGTRLTVV.

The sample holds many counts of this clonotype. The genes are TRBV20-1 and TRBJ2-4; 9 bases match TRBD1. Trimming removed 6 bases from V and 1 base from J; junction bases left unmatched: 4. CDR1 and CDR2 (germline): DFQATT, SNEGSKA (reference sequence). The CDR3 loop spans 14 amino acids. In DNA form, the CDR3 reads TGCAGTGCAGACAGGGGGGGGGCCAAAAACATTCAGTACTTC. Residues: CSADRGGAKNIQYF.

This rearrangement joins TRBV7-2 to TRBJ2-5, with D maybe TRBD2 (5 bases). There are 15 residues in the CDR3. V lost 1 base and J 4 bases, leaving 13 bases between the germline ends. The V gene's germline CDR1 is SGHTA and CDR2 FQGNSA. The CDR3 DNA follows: TGTGCCAGCAGCTTAGTTCTAAGCCGGGGAGAGACCCAGTACTTC. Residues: CASSLVLSRGETQYF.

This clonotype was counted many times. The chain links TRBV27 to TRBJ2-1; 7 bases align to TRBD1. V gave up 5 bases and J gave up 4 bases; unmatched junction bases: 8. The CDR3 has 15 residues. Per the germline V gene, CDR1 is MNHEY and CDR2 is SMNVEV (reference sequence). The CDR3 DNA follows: TGTGCCAGCAGTCCTATAGACAGGGTTTACAATGAGCAGTTCTTC. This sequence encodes CASSPIDRVYNEQFF.

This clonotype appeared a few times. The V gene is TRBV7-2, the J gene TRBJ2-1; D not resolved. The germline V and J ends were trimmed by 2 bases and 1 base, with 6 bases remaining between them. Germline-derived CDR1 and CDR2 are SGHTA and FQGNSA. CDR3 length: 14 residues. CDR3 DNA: TGTGCCAGCAGCTTAACTGCTTCCTACAATGAGCAGTTCTTC. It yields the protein CASSLTASYNEQFF.

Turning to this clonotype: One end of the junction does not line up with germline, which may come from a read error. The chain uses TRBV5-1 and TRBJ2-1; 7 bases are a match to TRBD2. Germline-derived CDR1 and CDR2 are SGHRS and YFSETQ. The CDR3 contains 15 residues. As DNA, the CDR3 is TGCGCCAGCAGCTTGGAGCTAGCGGAGCACAATGAACAGTTCTTC. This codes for CASSLELAEHNEQFF.

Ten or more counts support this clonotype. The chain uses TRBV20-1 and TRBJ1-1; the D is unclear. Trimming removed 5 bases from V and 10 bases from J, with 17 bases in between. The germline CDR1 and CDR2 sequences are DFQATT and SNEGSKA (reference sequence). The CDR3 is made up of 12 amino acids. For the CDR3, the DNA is TGCAGTGCTGGTACGAGGGCCCGGGGAGCTTTCTTT. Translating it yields CSAGTRARGAFF.

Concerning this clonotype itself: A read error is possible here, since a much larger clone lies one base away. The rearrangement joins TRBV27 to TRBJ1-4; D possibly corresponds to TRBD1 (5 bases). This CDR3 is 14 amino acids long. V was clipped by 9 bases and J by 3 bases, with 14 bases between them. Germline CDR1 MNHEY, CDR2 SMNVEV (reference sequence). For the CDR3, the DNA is TGTGCCAGAAGCCCAGGGTGGGCTAATGAAAAACTGTTTTTT. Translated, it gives CARSPGWANEKLFF. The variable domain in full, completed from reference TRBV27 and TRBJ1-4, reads EAQVTQNPRYLITVTGKKLTVTCSQNMNHEYMSWYRQDPGLGLRQIYYSMNVEVTDKGDVPEGYKVSRKEKRNFPLILESPSPNQTSLYFCARSPGWANEKLFFGSGTQLSVL.

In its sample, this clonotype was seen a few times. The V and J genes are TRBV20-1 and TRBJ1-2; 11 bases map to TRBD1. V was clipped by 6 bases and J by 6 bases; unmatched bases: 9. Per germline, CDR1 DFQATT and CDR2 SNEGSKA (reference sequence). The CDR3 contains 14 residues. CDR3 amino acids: CSAGGQGVFNGYTF. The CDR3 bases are TGCAGTGCCGGGGGACAGGGGGTCTTTAATGGCTACACCTTC.

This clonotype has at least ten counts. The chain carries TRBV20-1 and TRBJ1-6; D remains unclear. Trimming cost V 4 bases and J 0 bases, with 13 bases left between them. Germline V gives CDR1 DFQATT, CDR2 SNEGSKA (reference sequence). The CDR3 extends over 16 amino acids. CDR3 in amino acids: CSATLVTFSYNSPLHF. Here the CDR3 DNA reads TGCAGTGCTACCTTAGTTACTTTCTCCTATAATTCACCCCTCCACTTT.

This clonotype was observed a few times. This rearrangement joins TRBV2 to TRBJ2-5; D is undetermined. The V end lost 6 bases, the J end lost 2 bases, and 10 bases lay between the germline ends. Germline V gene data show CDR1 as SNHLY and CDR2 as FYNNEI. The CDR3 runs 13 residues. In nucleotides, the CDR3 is TGTGCCAGCAGCCGGAACAGACAAGAGACCCAGTACTTC. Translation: CASSRNRQETQYF.

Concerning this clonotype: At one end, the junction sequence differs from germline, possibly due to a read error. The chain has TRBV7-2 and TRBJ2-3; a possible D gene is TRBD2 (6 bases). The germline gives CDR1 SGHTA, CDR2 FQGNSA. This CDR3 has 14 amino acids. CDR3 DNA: TGTGCCAGCGGCCAACTAGCTATCCACAATGAGCAGTTCTTT. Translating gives CASGQLAIHNEQFF.

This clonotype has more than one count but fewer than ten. The CDR3 region is CASSGLGTGQYV. In nucleotides, the CDR3 is TGTGCCAGCAGTGGGTTAGGGACCGGGCAGTACGTC. J is TRBJ2-7 and V is TRBV2; the D call may be TRBD1 or TRBD2 (5 bases each). V was clipped by 4 bases and J by 9 bases, with 13 bases between them. The CDR3 totals 12 residues. Looked up from germline, CDR1 is SNHLY and CDR2 is FYNNEI.

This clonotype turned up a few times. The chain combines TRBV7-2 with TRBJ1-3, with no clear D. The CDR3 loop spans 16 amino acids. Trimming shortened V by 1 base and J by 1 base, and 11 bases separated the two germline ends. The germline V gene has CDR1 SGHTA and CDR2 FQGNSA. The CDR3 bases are TGTGCCAGCAGCTTAGAGGTTGCGGGATCTGGAAACACCATATATTTT. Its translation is CASSLEVAGSGNTIYF.

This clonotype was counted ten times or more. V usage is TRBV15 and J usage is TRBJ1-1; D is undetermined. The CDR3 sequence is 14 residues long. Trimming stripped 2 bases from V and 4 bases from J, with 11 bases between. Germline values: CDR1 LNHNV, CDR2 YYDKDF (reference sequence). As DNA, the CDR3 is TGTGCCACCAGCAGAAGCTCGCCGGGCACTGAAGCTTTCTTT. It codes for CATSRSSPGTEAFF. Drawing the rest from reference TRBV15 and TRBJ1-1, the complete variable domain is DAMVIQNPRYQVTQFGKPVTLSCSQTLNHNVMYWYQQKSSQAPKLLFHYYDKDFNNEADTPDNFQSRRPNTSFCFLDIRSPGLGDTAMYLCATSRSSPGTEAFFGQGTRLTVV.

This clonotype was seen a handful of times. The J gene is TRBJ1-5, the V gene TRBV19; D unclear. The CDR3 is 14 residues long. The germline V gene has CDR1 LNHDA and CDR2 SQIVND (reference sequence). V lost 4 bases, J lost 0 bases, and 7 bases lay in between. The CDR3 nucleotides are TGTGCCAGTAGTACTCCCGGTAGCAATCAGCCCCAGCATTTT. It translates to CASSTPGSNQPQHF. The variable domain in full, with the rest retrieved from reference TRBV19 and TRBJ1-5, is DGGITQSPKYLFRKEGQNVTLSCEQNLNHDAMYWYRQDPGQGLRLIYYSQIVNDFQKGDIAEGYSVSREKKESFPLTVTSAQKNPTAFYLCASSTPGSNQPQHFGDGTRLSIL.